Below, 11 T cell receptor beta chains from the same sample are listed, as sequenced in a study of blood T cells in healthy people across ages. With a J-beta primer mix and a sample-barcoded 5' primer, a second PCR ran about 6 to 11 cycles. TCRdb called the 5' RACE reads again in MiXCR, with one record for every CDR3 protein. This table holds 750,000 to 950,000 distinct CDR3 sequences, about 48% found once. Sequencing input: blood. The receptors come from a man of 80 years or more in good health.

This clonotype was detected a few times. The chain recombines TRBV5-1 with TRBJ2-2; 13 bases align to TRBD2. V was pared by 0 bases and J by 8 bases, with 4 bases of the junction left unmatched. This CDR3 region has 16 residues. In germline, CDR1 is SGHRS, CDR2 YFSETQ. The CDR3 region is CASSLGLAGGGGELFF. The CDR3 DNA is TGCGCCAGCAGCTTGGGACTAGCGGGAGGAGGAGGGGAGCTGTTTTTT. Full variable domain (missing parts from reference TRBV5-1 and TRBJ2-2): KAGVTQTPRYLIKTRGQQVTLSCSPISGHRSVSWYQQTPGQGLQFLFEYFSETQRNKGNFPGRFSGRQFSNSRSEMNVSTLELGDSALYLCASSLGLAGGGGELFFGEGSRLTVL.

The chain links TRBV12-3 or TRBV12-4 to TRBJ2-3; TRBD1 matches at 10 bases. V shed 6 bases, J shed 14 bases, and the junction held 17 bases outside the gene matches. The length of the CDR3 is 15 residues. CDR3 DNA: TGTGCCAGCAGGCTGACAGGGGGCGAGCACAGATACGCGTATTTT. Translation gives CASRLTGGEHRYAYF.

This clonotype has just a few counts. This chain connects TRBV29-1 to TRBJ1-2, with D tentatively TRBD1 (5 bases). The CDR3 covers 11 residues. V was clipped by 6 bases and J by 5 bases, with 10 bases between them. Per the germline V gene, CDR1 is SQVTM and CDR2 is ANQGSEA. CDR3 nucleotides: TGCAGCGTGTATGGGACTTATGGCTACACCTTC. This encodes CSVYGTYGYTF.

The V and J genes are TRBV20-1 and TRBJ2-3; D unresolved. The CDR3 totals 13 residues. Germline loops: CDR1 DFQATT, CDR2 SNEGSKA (reference sequence). The V end was cut by 6 bases, the J end by 5 bases, with 15 bases between. The DNA for the CDR3 is TGCAGTGCCTTTCGGGTCTCGGGAGATACGCAGTATTTT. It specifies CSAFRVSGDTQYF.

In the case of this clonotype: One base away lies a much larger clone, so this may be a sequencing read error. The V call is TRBV29-1, the J call TRBJ2-7; D is perhaps TRBD1 or TRBD2 (5 bases each). V gave up 4 bases and J gave up 5 bases, with 12 bases separating them. The CDR3 spans 12 residues. Germline V gene lookup returns CDR1 SQVTM and CDR2 ANQGSEA. Written as DNA, the CDR3 is TGCAGCGTTGCCGGGACGAGCCACGAGCAGTACTTC. Protein product: CSVAGTSHEQYF.

The chain links TRBV11-2 to TRBJ1-2; D unclear. The germline V gene has CDR1 SGHAT and CDR2 FQNNGV. Trimming took off 0 bases at V and 4 bases at J, with 9 bases between the two ends. This CDR3 has 14 amino acids. The CDR3 DNA reads TGTGCCAGCAGCTTAGATGTGGCTTTCTATGGCTACACCTTC. It codes for CASSLDVAFYGYTF.

The chain links TRBV6-5 to TRBJ2-1; 12 positions agree with TRBD2. The CDR3 has 16 residues. The germline V gene encodes CDR1 MNHEY and CDR2 SVGAGI. J gave up 2 bases and V 4 bases, and 3 bases lay outside the gene matches. CDR3 in DNA: TGTGCCAGCAGTTGGACTAGCGGGAACCCCTACAATGAGCAGTTCTTC. It is translated as CASSWTSGNPYNEQFF.

This clonotype was observed a few times. V usage is TRBV27 and J usage is TRBJ2-7; the D gene is possibly TRBD1 (6 bases). Germline assignment: CDR1 MNHEY and CDR2 SMNVEV (reference sequence). V shed 5 bases and J shed 5 bases, with 10 bases lying between them. The CDR3 spans 12 residues. CDR3 amino acids: CASSDRWDEQYF. The CDR3 bases are TGTGCCAGCAGTGACAGGTGGGACGAGCAGTACTTC.

The chain has TRBV24-1 and TRBJ2-5; D is tentatively TRBD1 or TRBD2 (5 bases each). In germline, CDR1 is KGHDR, CDR2 SFDVKD. Trimming removed 3 bases at V and 5 bases at J, with 21 bases between. The CDR3 runs 17 residues. The CDR3 DNA reads TGTGCCACCAGTGATCCTACTATTGGGGGTAGGGAGGAGACCCAGTACTTC. This codes for CATSDPTIGGREETQYF.

This clonotype appeared a single time. The chain joins TRBV20-1 to TRBJ2-5, with 15 bases fitting TRBD2. With V trimmed by 4 bases and J by 11 bases, 11 bases remained unmatched. Germline V gene lookup returns CDR1 DFQATT and CDR2 SNEGSKA (reference sequence). The CDR3 has 15 amino acids. This chain's CDR3 is CSAMGLAGGYNEQYF. CDR3 in DNA: TGCAGTGCTATGGGACTAGCGGGAGGATACAATGAGCAGTACTTC.

This clonotype is a singleton in its sample. This CDR3 reads CASSDDTRPEAFF. The CDR3 nucleotides are TGTGCCAGCAGTGACGATACACGACCTGAAGCTTTCTTT. The chain links TRBV2 to TRBJ1-1; the D is unclear. CDR3 length: 13 amino acids. Between the trimmed V and J ends, which lost 3 bases and 6 bases, there was a span of 11 bases. Germline-derived CDR1 and CDR2 are SNHLY and FYNNEI.